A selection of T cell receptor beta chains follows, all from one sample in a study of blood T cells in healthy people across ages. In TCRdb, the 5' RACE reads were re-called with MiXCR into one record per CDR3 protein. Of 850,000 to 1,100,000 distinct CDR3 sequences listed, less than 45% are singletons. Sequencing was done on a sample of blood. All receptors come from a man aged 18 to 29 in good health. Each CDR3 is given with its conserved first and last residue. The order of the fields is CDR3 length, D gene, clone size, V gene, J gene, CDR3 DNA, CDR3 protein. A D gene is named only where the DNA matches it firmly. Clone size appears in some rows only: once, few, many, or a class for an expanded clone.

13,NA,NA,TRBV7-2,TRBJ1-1,TGTGCCAGCAGCTCAGGACAGCCCTTTGGGGCTTTCTTT,CASSSGQPFGAFF
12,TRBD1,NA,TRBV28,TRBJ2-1,TGTGCCGCACACAGGGGATTCGGTGAGCAGTTCTTC,CAAHRGFGEQFF
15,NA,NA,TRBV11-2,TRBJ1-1,TGTGCCAGCAGCTACACACAGACAGTGAACACTGAAGCTTTCTTT,CASSYTQTVNTEAFF
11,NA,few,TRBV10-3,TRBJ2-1,TGTGCCTCGGGACCCTTGGATGAGCAGTTCTTC,CASGPLDEQFF
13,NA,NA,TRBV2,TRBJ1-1,TGTGCCAGCACCGTAGATCCGGTCACTGAAGCTTTCTTT,CASTVDPVTEAFF
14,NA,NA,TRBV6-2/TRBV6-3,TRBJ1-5,TGTGCCACCAAATGGGCAGGGCGGGCTCAGCCCCAGCATTTT,CATKWAGRAQPQHF
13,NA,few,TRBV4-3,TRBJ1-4,TGCGCCAGCAGTCTGGGGGATAATGAAAAACTGTTTTTT,CASSLGDNEKLFF
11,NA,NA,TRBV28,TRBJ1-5,TGTGCCAGCAGAAGTCATCAGCCCCAGCATTTT,CASRSHQPQHF
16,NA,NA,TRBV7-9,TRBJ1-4,TGTGCCAGCAGCCTGAGTTGGGCAGGGCACGAAGAAAAACTGTTTTTT,CASSLSWAGHEEKLFF
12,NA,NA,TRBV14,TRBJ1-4,TGTGCCAGCAGCCAAGATATGATAAAACTGTTTTTT,CASSQDMIKLFF
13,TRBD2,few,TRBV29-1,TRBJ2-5,TGCACCTTCACAGTGGGAGGGGAAGAGACCCAGTACTTC,CTFTVGGEETQYF
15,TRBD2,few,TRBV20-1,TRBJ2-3,TGCAGTGCTAGCGGGGGGGGTTCACGCACAGATACGCAGTATTTT,CSASGGGSRTDTQYF
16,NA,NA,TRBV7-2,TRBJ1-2,TGTGCCAGCAGCTTACGACAGCTGAGAAGGAACTATGGCTACACCTTC,CASSLRQLRRNYGYTF
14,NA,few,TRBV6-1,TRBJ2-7,TGTGCCAGCATTGACCCAGGAGGTTCGTACGAGCAGTACTTC,CASIDPGGSYEQYF
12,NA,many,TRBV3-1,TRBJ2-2,TGTGCCAGCAGTCGAAACACCGGGGAGCTGTTTTTT,CASSRNTGELFF
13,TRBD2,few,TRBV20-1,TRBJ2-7,TGCAGTGCTGTTAGCGGGGGTGGGTACGAGCAGTACTTC,CSAVSGGGYEQYF
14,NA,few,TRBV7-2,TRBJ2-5,TGTGCCAGCAGCCCTACGAGGATCTATGGGACCCAGTACTTC,CASSPTRIYGTQYF
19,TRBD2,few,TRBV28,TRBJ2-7,TGTGCCAGCAGGCAGTCCTGGACTAGCGGGGGGCTTACCTACAATGAGCAGTACTTC,CASRQSWTSGGLTYNEQYF
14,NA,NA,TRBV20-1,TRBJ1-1,TGCAGTGCTAGACCCGGGACGGCCTACACTGAAGCTTTCTTT,CSARPGTAYTEAFF
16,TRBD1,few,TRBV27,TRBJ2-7,TGTGCCAGCAGTTTATACCAGGGGGCCCCTCTATACGAGCAGTACTTC,CASSLYQGAPLYEQYF
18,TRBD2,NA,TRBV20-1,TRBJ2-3,TGCAGTGCCTACCCTCCCCAGGGAGCGGGGGTTGGTACAGATACGCAGTATTTT,CSAYPPQGAGVGTDTQYF
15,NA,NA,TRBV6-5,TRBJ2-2,TGTGCCAGCAAGACCGGGACTTCGAACACCGGGGAGCTGTTTTTT,CASKTGTSNTGELFF
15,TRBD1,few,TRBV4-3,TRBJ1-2,TGCGCCAGCAGCCAAGAGACAGGGAAGGACTATGGCTACACCTTC,CASSQETGKDYGYTF
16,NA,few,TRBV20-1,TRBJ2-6,TGCAGTTCTTCGACAGGACTTCTTCCTGGGGCCAACGTCCTGACTTTC,CSSSTGLLPGANVLTF
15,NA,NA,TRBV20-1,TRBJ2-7,TGCAGTGCTAGAGATTGGGGCCTCCCCTTCTACGAGCAGTACTTC,CSARDWGLPFYEQYF
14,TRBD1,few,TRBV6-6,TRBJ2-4,TGTGCCAGCAGTACACAGGGGGCTACGAACATTCAGTACTTC,CASSTQGATNIQYF
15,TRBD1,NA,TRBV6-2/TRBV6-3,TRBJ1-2,TGTGCCAGCAGTGGGACCGGGACAGCACTCTATGGCTACACCTTC,CASSGTGTALYGYTF
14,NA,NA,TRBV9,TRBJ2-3,TGTGCCAGCAGCCAAAGCTTGTTCACAGATACGCAGTATTTT,CASSQSLFTDTQYF
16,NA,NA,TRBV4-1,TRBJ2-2,TGCGCCAGCAGCCAAGGGGTCGGGGAGAACACCGGGGAGCTGTTTTTT,CASSQGVGENTGELFF
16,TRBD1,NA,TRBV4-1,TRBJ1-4,TGCGCCAGCAGCCAGCAAGAGGGACAGAAGAATGAAAAACTGTTTTTT,CASSQQEGQKNEKLFF
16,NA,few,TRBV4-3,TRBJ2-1,TGCGCCAGCAGCCAAGATCTTCTGGAGGAAACCAATGAGCAGTTCTTC,CASSQDLLEETNEQFF
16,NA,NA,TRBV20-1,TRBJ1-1,TGCAGTGCTAAGCCAATGGAAGGAACTTTGAACACTGAAGCTTTCTTT,CSAKPMEGTLNTEAFF
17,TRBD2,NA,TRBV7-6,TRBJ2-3,TGTGCCAGCAGCTCCCCGCCTAGCGGGGCGCCGAGGTATACGCAGTATTTT,CASSSPPSGAPRYTQYF
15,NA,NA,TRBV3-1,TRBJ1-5,TGTGCCAGCAGCCAAGAGGGGTATAGCAATCAGCCCCAGCATTTT,CASSQEGYSNQPQHF
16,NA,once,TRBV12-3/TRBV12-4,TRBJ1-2,TGTGCCAGCAGTTTAGCGCCTAGGCCAGAGAACTATGGCTACACCTTC,CASSLAPRPENYGYTF
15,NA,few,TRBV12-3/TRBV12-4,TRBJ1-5,TGTGCCAGCAGTTTAAGGCACCAGCCCCATCAGCCCCAGCATTTT,CASSLRHQPHQPQHF
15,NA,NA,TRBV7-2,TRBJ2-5,TGTGCCAGCAGCTTACCTGGTGGGGGGAAAGAGACCCAGTACTTC,CASSLPGGGKETQYF
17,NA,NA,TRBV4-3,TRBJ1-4,TGCGCCAGCAGCCAAGATATGGCAGCCCCCGAGGGGGAAAAACTGTTTTTT,CASSQDMAAPEGEKLFF
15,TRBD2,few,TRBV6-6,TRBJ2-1,TGTGCCAGCAGTTACTCTAGCGGGGGGGCTGATGAGCAGTTCTTC,CASSYSSGGADEQFF